Included here is one TCR beta chain sequence, with context. Its antigen remains unidentified. This CDR3 contains 16 residues. Trimming took 6 bases from V and 3 from J; bases not matched to a gene: 6. The germline CDR1 and CDR2 sequences are ENHRY and SYGVKD. The sample comes from a study of shared clonotypes between healthy human individuals. Findings and caveats of the study: Generation probabilities of non-shared clonotypes were lower (relative to those shared by all four donors).

Recent acute infections and vaccinations were absent in the healthy HIV-negative adult donors. The donors, all of them Caucasian adults, lived in Nashville, Tennessee. Using immunoSEQ multiplex PCR, the repertoire was profiled, and TCRdb retains in-frame clones only, with some absent. Of 2,500,000 or so clones in the sample, 92% were seen once. The chain has TRBV10-3 and TRBJ2-2, with 11 positions matching TRBD2. Sequencing used naive CD4+ T cells from PBMCs. Subset of the sample: CD45RA+ positively selected. The sequence was obtained from a man younger than 35 in good health. Some clones in this sample may be carry-over from other donors' samples. CDR3 residues: CAISQGLAVHTGELFF. Written as DNA, the CDR3 is TGTGCCATCAGCCAGGGACTAGCGGTTCACACCGGGGAGCTGTTTTTT.